This T cell receptor beta chain was identified during a study of OX40 agonist ivuxolimab in advanced cancers. Study-level findings and limits: Compared with CD4+, CD8+ T cells on average had more expanded clones. Some patients without response likewise showed low normalized clonal expansion.

As regards this clone: Its antigen is unidentified.

The CDR3 covers 15 residues. Germline V gene lookup returns CDR1 SQVTM and CDR2 ANQGSEA. V lost 2 bases and J lost 0, with 10 bases in between. The data were produced by immunoSEQ multiplex PCR, yet TCRdb's version contains in-frame clones alone and is incomplete. The top ten hold just over 45% of the sample, which has approximately 19,000 clones, 76% seen once. The specimen comprised CD4+ or CD8+ T cells sorted from blood, sampled in a trial of the OX40 agonist ivuxolimab. The rearrangement joins TRBV29-1 to TRBJ2-2; maybe TRBD2 (6 bases). This clonotype was sampled from an adult with an advanced solid tumor such as melanoma, head and neck, liver or kidney cancer. The CDR3 region has the DNA TGCAGCGTTGAACTTCGCGGGGCGAACACCGGGGAGCTGTTTTTT. Translating it yields CSVELRGANTGELFF.